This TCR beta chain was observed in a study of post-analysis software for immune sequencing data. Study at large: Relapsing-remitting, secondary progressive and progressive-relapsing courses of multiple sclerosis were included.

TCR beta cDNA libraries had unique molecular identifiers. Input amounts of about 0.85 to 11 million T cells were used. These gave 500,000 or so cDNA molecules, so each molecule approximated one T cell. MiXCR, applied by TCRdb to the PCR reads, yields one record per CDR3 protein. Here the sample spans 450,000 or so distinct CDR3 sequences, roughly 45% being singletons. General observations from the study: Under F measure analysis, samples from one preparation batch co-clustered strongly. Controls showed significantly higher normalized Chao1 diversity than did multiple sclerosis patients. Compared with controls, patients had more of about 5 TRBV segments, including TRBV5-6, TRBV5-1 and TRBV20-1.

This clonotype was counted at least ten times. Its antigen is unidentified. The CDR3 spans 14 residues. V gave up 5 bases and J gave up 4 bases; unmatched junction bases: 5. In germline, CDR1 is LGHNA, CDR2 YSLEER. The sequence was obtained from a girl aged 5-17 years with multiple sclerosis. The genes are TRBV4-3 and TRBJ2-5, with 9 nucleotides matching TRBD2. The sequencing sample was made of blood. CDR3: CASSAWTSAETQYF. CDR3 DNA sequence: TGCGCCAGCAGCGCCTGGACTAGCGCAGAGACCCAGTACTTC.